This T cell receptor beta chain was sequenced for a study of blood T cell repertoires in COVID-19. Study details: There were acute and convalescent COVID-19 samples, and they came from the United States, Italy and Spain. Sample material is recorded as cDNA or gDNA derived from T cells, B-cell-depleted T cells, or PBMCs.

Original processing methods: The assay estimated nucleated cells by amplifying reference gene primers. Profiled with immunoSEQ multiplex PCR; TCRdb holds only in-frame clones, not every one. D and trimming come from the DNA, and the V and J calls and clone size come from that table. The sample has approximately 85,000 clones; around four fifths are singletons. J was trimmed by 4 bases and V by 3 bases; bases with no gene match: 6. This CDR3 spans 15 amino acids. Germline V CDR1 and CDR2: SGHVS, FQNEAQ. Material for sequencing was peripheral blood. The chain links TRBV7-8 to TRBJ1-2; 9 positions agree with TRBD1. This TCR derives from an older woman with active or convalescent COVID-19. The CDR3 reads CASSLTGGGFYGYTF. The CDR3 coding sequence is TGTGCCAGCAGCTTGACAGGGGGAGGCTTCTATGGCTACACCTTC. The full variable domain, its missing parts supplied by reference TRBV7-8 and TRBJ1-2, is GAGVSQSPRYKVAKRGQDVALRCDPISGHVSLFWYQQALGQGPEFLTYFQNEAQLDKSGLPSDRFFAERPEGSVSTLKIQRTQQEDSAVYLCASSLTGGGFYGYTFGSGTRLTVV.